The text below deals with one T cell receptor beta chain. Its antigen is unidentified. Expansion of antigen-specific CD4+ T cells with viral peptide pools was carried out by the ViraFEST assay before sequencing. Culture proceeded for 10 days, and CD4+ T cells were then isolated. Each person got two doses of an mRNA SARS-CoV-2 vaccine, BNT162b2 or mRNA-1273. CDR1 and CDR2 (germline): SGHVS, FQNEAQ. The CDR3 spans 13 residues. V was trimmed by 5 bases and J by 5 bases, leaving 10 bases between them. Some clones are missing from TCRdb's copy, which holds only in-frame ones; the method was immunoSEQ multiplex PCR. The repertoire holds 70,000 to 85,000 clones, with around 80% as singletons. This record comes from a study of vaccination effects on CD4 cells after COVID-19.

The genes are TRBV7-8 and TRBJ1-5; unclear D gene. The TCR sequence derives from a human donor who received a COVID-19 vaccine. The specimen was CD4+ T cells from PBMCs cultured with HCoV-229E spike peptides, collected after COVID-19 vaccination. The CDR3 bases are TGTGCCAGCAGCCCGGAGAGAGATCAGCCCCAGCATTTT. Its protein is CASSPERDQPQHF.